The clone carrying this T cell receptor beta chain was seen repeatedly, ten times or more. Antigen specificity is unknown. These data are taken from a study of CD8 T cells in ankylosing spondylitis. As the method for making TCR beta libraries, quantitative 5'-RACE with molecular barcodes was used. TCRdb reanalysed the 5' RACE reads using MiXCR and keeps one entry per CDR3 protein. The sample shows about 240,000 distinct CDR3 sequences, approximately 9% of them seen only once. V lost 5 bases and J 7 bases, leaving 12 bases between the germline ends. The CDR3 length is 13 residues. Germline CDR1 SGHTA, CDR2 FQGTGA. Study-level points and caveats: Reported data indicate significant enrichment of disease-linked clones within matched ankylosing spondylitis synovial fluid. Some motif variants had been reported before (in reactive arthritis synovial fluid and blood). Among TCR beta sequences, a motif of under ten highly homologous variants appeared characteristic of ankylosing spondylitis blood.

This TCR derives from a male donor with ankylosing spondylitis or in good health (not recorded which). The chain combines TRBV7-3 with TRBJ2-1; D is unclear. Sequencing was carried out using blood, either unsorted or a sorted T cell fraction (not recorded which). CDR3 sequence reads: CASSPDHLNEQFF. The CDR3 DNA follows: TGTGCCAGCAGCCCGGACCATTTGAATGAGCAGTTCTTC.